The next 15 T cell receptor beta chains were all read from a single sample in a study of metastatic and nonmetastatic thyroid tumors. TCRdb reprocessed the PCR reads via MiXCR. The sample contains around 34,000 clones, around 20% of which appear only once. Among the patients, none had received any treatment before thyroid surgery. The source material was blood. These receptor sequences come from a female donor with papillary thyroid cancer or a benign thyroid nodule (not recorded which). Some clones in this sample may be carry-over from other donors' samples.

This clone came up a few times. The chain joins TRBV7-2 to TRBJ2-3; no clear D. Germline CDR1 SGHTA, CDR2 FQGNSA. The V end was cut by 5 bases, the J end by 2 bases, with 5 bases between. The CDR3 spans 12 residues. The CDR3 protein is CASSAYTDTQYF. The CDR3 nucleotides are TGTGCCAGCAGCGCTTACACAGATACGCAGTATTTT.

This clone has at least ten counts. The chain is built from TRBV28 and TRBJ2-6; no clear D. This CDR3 has 16 amino acids. CDR1 and CDR2 (germline): MDHEN, SYDVKM. V lost 5 bases and J lost 2, with 13 bases in between. This CDR3 reads CASSPALGAGANVLTF. In DNA, the CDR3 is TGTGCCAGCAGTCCCGCCCTGGGTGCTGGGGCCAACGTCCTGACTTTC.

This clone came up many times. This rearrangement joins TRBV9 to TRBJ2-1; D gene uncertain. Germline-derived CDR1 and CDR2 are SGDLS and YYNGEE. The V gene lost 0 bases and the J gene lost 9 bases, with 16 bases spanning the gap. The CDR3 length is 15 residues. DNA for the CDR3: TGTGCCAGCAGCGTAGCTACGAGCGAGGTCGTTGAGCAGTTCTTC. Translation: CASSVATSEVVEQFF.

This clone was counted many times. The gene calls are TRBV10-1 and TRBJ2-3; the D gene is possibly TRBD2 (5 bases). The CDR3 is made up of 13 amino acids. The germline V gene has CDR1 WNHNN and CDR2 SYGVQD (reference sequence). Trimming removed 4 bases at V and 9 bases at J, with 14 bases between. The CDR3 DNA is TGCGCCAGCAGTGGAGGGATATACTTAACGCAGTATTTT. This codes for CASSGGIYLTQYF.

The rearrangement links TRBV19 to TRBJ1-5, with a possible D match to TRBD1 (5 bases). In germline, CDR1 is LNHDA, CDR2 SQIVND (reference sequence). Trimming shortened V by 5 bases and J by 7 bases, and 15 bases separated the two germline ends. CDR3 length: 14 amino acids. The CDR3 sequence: CASSPLSRGQPQHF. The CDR3 bases are TGTGCCAGTAGTCCCCTAAGTCGGGGGCAGCCCCAGCATTTT.

This chain joins TRBV20-1 and TRBJ2-3, with TRBD2 identical over 7 bases. V gave up 6 bases and J gave up 7 bases; unmatched junction bases: 7. CDR3 size: 12 residues. The V gene's germline CDR1 is DFQATT and CDR2 SNEGSKA (reference sequence). The CDR3 DNA is TGCAGTGCCCAAGAGCGGGGACATACGCAGTATTTT. Translated, it gives CSAQERGHTQYF.

This clone was picked up many times. The J gene is TRBJ1-4, the V gene TRBV6-1, with D possibly matching TRBD1 (5 bases). The germline gives CDR1 MNHNS, CDR2 SASEGT. V gave up 4 bases and J gave up 5 bases, with 14 bases separating them. The CDR3 has 15 residues. CDR3 sequence reads: CASSGSRDWNEKLFF. Here the CDR3 DNA reads TGTGCCAGCAGTGGGAGCCGGGACTGGAATGAAAAACTGTTTTTT.

This clone is medium-sized (0.01 to 0.1%) by share. Other DNA sequences in the same sample also yield this CDR3. The V call is TRBV6-1, the J call TRBJ2-7, with 10 bases fitting TRBD1. Germline values: CDR1 MNHNS, CDR2 SASEGT. CDR3 length: 13 residues. The trim removed 6 bases at V and 5 bases at J, leaving 4 bases unmatched. Here the CDR3 DNA reads TGTGCCAGCAGCCGGGACAGGGGTCACGAGCAGTACTTC. Its protein is CASSRDRGHEQYF.

This clone was found many times. The chain recombines TRBV7-2 with TRBJ1-6; D is possibly TRBD1 (6 bases). This CDR3 has 15 amino acids. Looked up from germline, CDR1 is SGHTA and CDR2 is FQGNSA. Trimming left V 4 bases short and J 7 bases short, with 14 bases between. CDR3 loop: CASSSWGARNSPLHF. Written as DNA, the CDR3 is TGTGCCAGCAGCTCCTGGGGGGCGCGGAATTCACCCCTCCACTTT.

This clone was seen many times. V and J are TRBV19 and TRBJ1-5; TRBD1 aligns across 8 bases. This CDR3 region has 15 residues. V lost 5 bases to trimming and J lost 0 bases; unmatched junction nucleotides: 3. The germline CDR1 and CDR2 sequences are LNHDA and SQIVND (reference sequence). CDR3 bases: TGTGCCAGTAGTTCAGGGACAGGTAGCAATCAGCCCCAGCATTTT. Translation gives CASSSGTGSNQPQHF. Complete variable domain (other parts from reference TRBV19 and TRBJ1-5): DGGITQSPKYLFRKEGQNVTLSCEQNLNHDAMYWYRQDPGQGLRLIYYSQIVNDFQKGDIAEGYSVSREKKESFPLTVTSAQKNPTAFYLCASSSGTGSNQPQHFGDGTRLSIL.

This clone was detected ten times or more. One base away lies a much larger clone, so this may be a sequencing read error. The gene calls are TRBV27 and TRBJ1-3, with TRBD1 matching 7 bases. The trim removed 6 bases at V and 9 bases at J, leaving 8 bases unmatched. Germline CDR1 reads MNHEY; CDR2 reads SMNVEV (reference sequence). The CDR3 totals 13 residues. The CDR3: CASRMTGRSTIYF. The CDR3, as DNA: TGTGCCAGCAGAATGACAGGGCGAAGCACCATATATTTT.

This clone was observed many times. The chain carries TRBV3-1 and TRBJ2-5, with D possibly being TRBD1 or TRBD2 (5 bases each). This CDR3 spans 15 amino acids. Germline values: CDR1 LGHDT, CDR2 YNNKEL (reference sequence). Trimming left V 4 bases short and J 0 bases short, with 12 bases between. CDR3 amino acids: CASSLRGANQETQYF. The CDR3 region has the DNA TGTGCCAGCAGCCTACGAGGGGCTAACCAAGAGACCCAGTACTTC.

This clone was seen at least ten times. The rearrangement uses TRBV5-1 and TRBJ2-7; 12 positions agree with TRBD2. From germline, CDR1 is SGHRS and CDR2 YFSETQ. Losses at the gene ends were 4 bases for V and 2 bases for J; bases not matched to a gene: 19. This CDR3 region has 20 residues. CDR3 nucleotide sequence: TGCGCCAGCAGCGCAACCCTACCTCGACTAGCGGGAGCACCCGCCTACGAGCAGTACTTC. It is translated as CASSATLPRLAGAPAYEQYF. Combining the CDR3 with reference TRBV5-1 and TRBJ2-7 gives the whole variable domain KAGVTQTPRYLIKTRGQQVTLSCSPISGHRSVSWYQQTPGQGLQFLFEYFSETQRNKGNFPGRFSGRQFSNSRSEMNVSTLELGDSALYLCASSATLPRLAGAPAYEQYFGPGTRLTVT.

The chain links TRBV5-6 to TRBJ1-2, with D uncertain. Deletions cut 3 bases from V and 8 bases from J, with 17 bases between. Germline loops: CDR1 SGHDT, CDR2 YYEEEE. The CDR3 covers 14 residues. The CDR3 region is CASSYGESEKGYTF. CDR3 nucleotide sequence: TGTGCCAGCAGCTACGGGGAGAGCGAGAAGGGCTACACCTTC.

This clone is classed as medium-sized. The rearrangement uses TRBV28 and TRBJ1-6, with a tentative D call TRBD1 (5 bases). This CDR3 is built from 17 residues. From germline, CDR1 is MDHEN and CDR2 SYDVKM. Trimming took 0 bases from V and 0 from J, leaving 9 bases between them. The CDR3: CASSLWRGDSYNSPLHF. As DNA, the CDR3 is TGTGCCAGCAGTTTATGGAGGGGCGACTCCTATAATTCACCCCTCCACTTT.